The sequence of this TCR beta chain was determined in a study of cytomegalovirus exposure and HLA in healthy donors (dated by TCRdb to about 2017). For context, the study as a whole: According to an earlier analysis of 587 of the donors, about 190 million T cells yielded 117 million unique TCR beta sequences and around 300 Gb of sequence data. An early release that covered fewer than 750 HLA-typed donors contained around 330 gigabases of sequencing data and tens of millions of unique TCR sequences. Of the 350 to 450 genotyped donors, 75% to 85% were placed in the genetic ancestry cluster associated with self-reported Caucasian donors. The study aimed to test whether cataloging public T cell receptors could reveal signatures of past pathogen exposure. The T cell repertoires of several hundred subjects were profiled by immunosequencing and related to cytomegalovirus serostatus. In addition to the first cohort of several hundred subjects, a separate validation cohort of approximately 120 different subjects was used. High-throughput TCR immunosequencing, statistical association of individual TCRs with disease status, and machine learning were combined to predict cytomegalovirus infection status. A later analysis re-examined previously published TCR beta repertoires from about 670 donors and added high-resolution HLA genotyping to investigate patterns of TCR occurrence. The later analysis used no new phenotypic data to find candidate immune exposures, relying instead on TCR beta sequences and their occurrence across donors. An earlier analysis of fewer than 750 of the donors used high-throughput TCR beta sequencing to judge whether each TCR beta V gene segment behaved as functional or pseudogenic. Donor age, sex, ethnicity and CMV serostatus were compiled alongside the repertoire data. A later genetic analysis used genome-wide SNP genotypes for about three fifths of the 666 donors, treating that subset as a discovery cohort. All discovery cohort repertoires had been generated using a single sequencing platform. HLA typing covered class I and class II loci at four-digit resolution. The number of donors typed differed by locus, with 629-630 for A, B, C, DRB1 and DQB1, around 500 for DQA1, 600 to 610 for DPA1, and 472 for DPB1. Because of strong linkage in the cohort, roughly 5 DR-DQ haplotypes were treated as single units for association and clustering. Among roughly 400 genotyped donors of the cohort, an average of approximately 230,000 unique TCR beta nucleotide sequences were sequenced per donor, roughly 18% of them non-productive. Overall results and qualifications from the work: An association between a missense DCLRE1C variant and V-gene and J-gene trimming of TCR beta chains was found in a later genetic analysis and replicated in an independent cohort. When HLA alleles, especially DR and DQ, strongly co-occurred, attributing TCR associations to individual alleles was difficult. Cytomegalovirus status was reported to be diagnosed by the classifier with high specificity and sensitivity in both the original and validation cohorts. Presence/absence analyses assumed roughly uniform sequencing depth across donors, an assumption that may not hold. A cluster of highly shared sequence variants was judged likely to be a technical artifact of the sequencing pipeline. Approximately 18 rarely observed V segments, including chromosome 9 orphons, were excluded from the earlier analysis of about 600 of the donors because counts were too low. Most TCR sequences were seen in very few donors, while some public TCRs were found in many individuals. At a false discovery rate of 0.05, a later analysis linked 15,000 to 20,000 TCR beta sequences to specific HLA alleles. In a later analysis, most CMV-associated TCR beta chains were found to appear HLA-restricted, with HLA associations seemingly driven largely by CMV exposure. HLA typing was unavailable for some donors at each locus, so association tests used only the typed subset. A later analysis found that HLA-associated TCR beta chains were more clonally expanded and had lower generation probabilities than equally common non-associated chains. The study gave a list of 150 to 200 TCR beta chains associated with cytomegalovirus. The cohort was sequenced for TCR beta chains only, and without alpha or paired-chain data the features that could be detected were limited. In vitro tests confirmed that three of the cytomegalovirus-associated TCR beta chains recognize cytomegalovirus antigens. CMV serostatus was the only immune exposure information available for the cohort. A further reported finding was that TCR beta sequences accurately predicted the HLA-A and HLA-B alleles for most subjects in the first cohort. A later analysis found that TCR association rates varied across HLA loci, with DRB1 alleles showing the most associated TCRs and HLA-C alleles the fewest. Linkage disequilibrium might explain the correlated functional status among segregating V segments, but an unknown experimental factor could not be excluded. According to a later genetic analysis, donors in an Asian-associated ancestry cluster had fewer N-insertions in productive TCRs than the approximately 610-donor mean. According to the authors, the approach could potentially be generalized to other disease states and immunological phenotypes. Because the 87-base-pair reads could not distinguish some IMGT-functional V segments, including TRBV6-2 and TRBV6-3, those segments were excluded. An earlier analysis of around 600 of the donors showed that most TCR beta V segments appeared in productive rearrangements either about 87% or about 30% of the time, which broadly matched IMGT annotations. In a later analysis, several top co-occurrence clusters were reported to appear linked to parvovirus B19, influenza, CMV and Epstein-Barr virus.

In total, 500 to 700 healthy bone marrow donors made up the cohort. All cohort members were sampled while nominally healthy, although unrecorded immune exposures were likely present. The donor was CMV seropositive and belonged to the group of about 290 seropositive cohort members. Every donor gave a peripheral blood sample, and the peripheral blood mononuclear cells from that sample were used for TCR beta sequencing. The Qiagen DNeasy Blood Extraction Kit was used to extract genomic DNA from the blood cell samples. As encoded in the germline V gene, CDR1 is MNHNS while CDR2 is SASEGT. V ends up 4 bases short and J 4 bases short, with an unmatched junction base count of 5. The CDR3 goes from the cysteine to the phenylalanine over 15 residues. The only DNA kept is the CDR3, 45 bases in frame from the first base. Library construction relied on the immunoSEQ multiplex PCR assay. A mixture of 60 forward primers for TCR Vbeta segments and 13 reverse primers for TCR Jbeta segments was used in the multiplex PCR. A multiplex PCR assay on genomic DNA amplified the CDR3 region of rearranged TCR beta genes. The Illumina HiSeq System was used to sequence the amplified TCR beta libraries as 87-base-pair reads. On the authors' methods: In a later analysis, around 80 million unique TCR beta chains were counted across the roughly 610 repertoires, and roughly 11 million of these chains were shared by at least two donors. A nearest-neighbor algorithm error-corrected the raw reads and collapsed the reads into unique sequences, merging closely related sequences to remove PCR and sequencing errors. V, D and J gene segments were assigned by aligning CDR3 sequences to IMGT reference sequences. For a sequence to be retained, a match of at least six nucleotides to both a V gene segment and a J gene segment was required. A rearrangement was called productive if the CDR3 had no stop codons and remained in frame with V and J, and every other rearrangement was called non-productive. CDR3 was defined according to IMGT convention as the region running from the second conserved V-encoded cysteine to the conserved J-encoded phenylalanine. The earlier analysis of 587 of the donors excluded sequences that lacked an unambiguous match to a single V gene segment. An earlier analysis of a few hundred of the donors called V segments functional above 56.7% productive rearrangements and segregating when the between-donor standard deviation exceeded 5%. To diagnose cytomegalovirus status from the catalog of TCR beta chain sequences, a statistical classification framework was built. In a later analysis, TCR nucleotide sequences were compared against IMGT/GENE-DB human TR gene sequences so that V and J genes could be assigned. In a later analysis, CDR3 sequences and most-parsimonious VDJ recombination scenarios were assigned using the TCRdist pipeline. In a later analysis, each TCR beta chain was defined by its CDR3 amino acid sequence together with its V-gene family, and reads without a unique V-gene family were excluded. In a later analysis, 450 to 600 highly shared, low-generation-probability nucleotide sequences were removed to address suspected cross-contamination and a sequencing artifact. A later analysis calculated a clonal expansion index for each public chain from normalized within-repertoire ranks of inferred template counts. Generation probabilities in a later analysis came from a VDJ recombination model fitted to out-of-frame rearrangements, and those results were checked against IGoR. In a later analysis, hypergeometric tests were used to score TCR-TCR, TCR-HLA and TCR-CMV co-occurrence, with a repertoire-size bias correction applied to TCR pairs. A later analysis estimated false discovery rates by permuting HLA or CMV assignments 20 times. In a later analysis, co-occurring TCRs were grouped using DBSCAN, and TCRdist sequence similarity was added for clustering within HLA-allele-positive subsets. Repertoires with fewer than 30,000 or more than 120,000 public chains, plus five repertoires with anomalous nucleotide sharing, were excluded from co-occurrence clustering. This immuneACCESS table, as held by TCRdb, lists in-frame sequences with V and J called but not all clones. Of the missing ones, under half trace to an unresolved V gene in checked studies; the others have no known cause. V and J calls plus clone size are reproduced from that table; the DNA served to infer D and trimming. The sample contains roughly 180,000 clones, 70% to 80% of them found a single time. The top ten clonotypes cover less than 2% of the sample.

Concerning this clone itself: Its antigen is not yet known. It has no much larger one-base neighbor in the sample; base qualities were not kept.

The receptor was isolated from a girl under 18 in good health and CMV-seropositive. The chain was built from TRBV6-1 and TRBJ2-3, and 10 junction bases match TRBD2. Sequenced sample: PBMCs. The CDR3 corresponds to CASSAAGGVPDTQYF. The nucleotide sequence is given as TGTGCCAGCAGTGCAGCGGGGGGGGTTCCAGATACGCAGTATTTT.